The present entry profiles one TCR beta chain with its context. V lost 3 bases to trimming and J lost 0 bases, with 12 bases between them. From germline, CDR1 is DFQATT and CDR2 SNEGSKA (reference sequence). The CDR3 length is 15 residues. Authors of the study amplified TCR beta CDR3 regions from RNA transcripts. The TCR CDR3 was amplified in a first-round RT-PCR using the HTBI primer set. Using its own MiXCR run on the multiplex PCR reads, TCRdb lists one record per CDR3 protein. This sample yields more than 550,000 distinct CDR3 sequences, of which nearly 45% are seen a single time; roughly 7.2% belongs to the top ten. These data are taken from a study of T cells in Graves' hyperthyroidism and ophthalmopathy.

This receptor was taken from an adult man with Graves' disease, either hyperthyroidism or ophthalmopathy (not recorded which). The source material was peripheral blood or thyroid tissue (not recorded which). The chain joins TRBV20-1 to TRBJ1-5; possible D gene TRBD1, 5 bases. CDR3 loop: CSARYGAYSNQPQHF. The DNA for the CDR3 is TGCAGTGCTAGGTACGGGGCCTATAGCAATCAGCCCCAGCATTTT.